This T cell receptor (beta chain) originates from a study of T cells in Graves' hyperthyroidism and ophthalmopathy. V was shortened by 4 bases and J by 3 bases, with 15 bases between the two germline ends. The length of the CDR3 is 14 residues. Germline CDR1 and CDR2: GTSNPN and SVGIG (reference sequence). Broader study findings: Most thyroid clonotypes that were expanded above 0.001 also turned up in blood.

The sample holds many counts of this clonotype. The antigen remains unidentified. TCR beta CDR3 region amplification was performed from RNA transcripts. HTBI primers were employed in a first-round RT-PCR of the TCR CDR3. TCRdb ran MiXCR on the multiplex PCR reads and lists one entry per CDR3 protein. The repertoire has 660,000 or so distinct CDR3 sequences, under 25% of them found once; the top ten carry more than 30%. The specimen sequenced was blood. The TCR sequence derives from a man aged 30 to 39 with Graves' ophthalmopathy. The V call is TRBV30, the J call TRBJ1-1; TRBD1 is a possible D gene (5 bases). The CDR3 spells CAWTYGGADTEAFF. For the CDR3, the DNA is TGTGCCTGGACCTACGGAGGGGCTGACACTGAAGCTTTCTTT. The variable domain in full, with the rest retrieved from reference TRBV30 and TRBJ1-1, is SQTIHQWPATLVQPVGSPLSLECTVEGTSNPNLYWYRQAAGRGLQLLFYSVGIGQISSEVPQNLSASRPQDRQFILSSKKLLLSDSGFYLCAWTYGGADTEAFFGQGTRLTVV.